This TCR beta chain stems from a study of T cells after yellow fever vaccination (dated by TCRdb to between 2018 and 2020). Regarding the research as a whole: The SMART-Seq v4 Ultra Low Input RNA kit was used to prepare libraries from fractions with low cell numbers. Bulk TCR alpha and beta repertoires were sequenced longitudinally to track T-cell clones before and after primary and booster YFV17D yellow fever vaccination. Two healthy male donors made up the cohort, one aged 18 to 29 years and the other aged 30 to 40 years. Blood was collected at multiple timepoints before and after primary and secondary immunization, and bulk PBMC replicates and cell subsets were isolated. The research as a whole found: Computational filtering was needed because FACS-sorted repertoires could contain abundant contaminating clonotypes from the bulk population. Because only a couple of donors were included in the study, the extent to which the findings can be generalized is limited. After the booster, most of the clones that had expanded following primary vaccination were detected again (approximately 95% of CD4 and around 88% of CD8), which suggests that memory was broadly maintained. Compared with the primary T-cell response, the secondary T-cell response was weaker but faster, peaking on day 5 rather than day 15. A small fraction of clonotypes showed up in both the CD4 and CD8 compartments, probably as a result of convergent recombination.

V is pared back by 4 bases and J by 13 bases, with 15 bases lying between the germline termini. Counted from cysteine to phenylalanine, this CDR3 has 11 amino acids. The read is trimmed to its CDR3 DNA, 33 bases read in frame from base 1. In the germline V gene (reference sequence), CDR1 corresponds to GTSNPN and CDR2 to SVGIG. TCR cDNA was synthesized by 5'RACE template switching, through which a universal primer site and unique molecular identifiers were introduced. Priming of cDNA synthesis was performed from both the TCR alpha and TCR beta constant segments. Two PCR steps were used to amplify libraries, with sample barcodes and sequencing adapters being added in the second step. Libraries were sequenced on Illumina HiSeq 2500 (2x100 bp) or NovaSeq (2x150 bp). The paper's data handling went like this. MIGEC handled demultiplexing of reads and collapsing into UMI consensus sequences, while MiXCR performed V(D)J alignment. Using edgeR on replicate PBMC samples, clonotypes were called vaccine-responding if FDR was below 0.01 and the log2 fold change was above 5 up to day 15. Bulk clonotypes were assigned CD4 or CD8 identity according to which sequenced CD4 or CD8 repertoire held them at higher abundance. The public reads were quality trimmed at Q25 with fastp and then assembled into clones with MiXCR by TCRdb, keeping productive beta chains. Merged by CDR3 protein, the rows form single entries marked with the most common genes and DNA. Here the V and J calls rest on TCRdb's processing, not on the authors' analysis. This sample has hundreds of thousands of distinct CDR3 sequences in its table, and over 8% of those were observed once. About a sixth of the sample is held by the ten biggest clonotypes.

This clonotype was seen only once. Its antigen target is currently unknown. Within one base of it there is no much larger clone, and no base qualities were kept. Support from one read is weak. The treatment or condition label here, explained by the study, means: live attenuated yellow fever vaccine strain. At every blood-draw timepoint, two biological replicates of bulk PBMCs were collected. PBMCs were isolated from peripheral blood using a standard Ficoll-Paque protocol. TriZol was used to extract RNA from bulk PBMCs, from CD4 and CD8 fractions, and from dextramer-positive and dextramer-negative fractions.

The receptor comes from a man in his late teens or twenties who received the YFV17D yellow fever vaccine. This receptor chain uses TRBV30 and TRBJ2-3, and possibly TRBD2, on 5 matching bases. This sample comprised PBMCs, obtained on the day of the first yellow fever vaccination. The CDR3 reads as follows: CAWTRTGPEYF. The nucleotide sequence is given as TGTGCCTGGACTAGGACTGGCCCCGAGTATTTT.